What follows describes a single TCR beta chain. This clonotype was detected many times. Its antigen target is currently unknown. At one of its ends the junction is not consistent with the germline gene, which may arise from a read error. Set within a cohort of healthcare workers in London, UK, this nested case-control study involved weekly PCR testing of nasopharyngeal swabs along with blood sampling. Healthcare workers were recruited between 23 and 31 March 2020, during the week of the UK lockdown, and were followed weekly for up to roughly 16 weeks. Library preparation employed 5' RACE. Reads for this sample came from a NextSeq 500. To correct for sequencing error and PCR bias, the TCR library protocol tagged individual cDNA molecules with unique molecular identifiers. TCR alpha and beta chains were both sequenced, and the abundances of alpha and beta sequences in each sample were closely correlated with each other. The authors processed their data as follows. Decombinator V4 was used to perform V gene, J gene and CDR3 annotation of TCR sequences. Expanded TCRs were defined as changing significantly between any two time points under a Poisson model with p below 0.0001. Abundances of TCRs were expressed as counts per million after normalisation to the total number of TCRs sequenced in each sample. MAIT TCRs were defined by TRAV1-2 paired with TRAJ12, TRAJ20 or TRAJ33, and iNKT TCRs by TRAV10 paired with TRAJ18. A search of VDJdb, accessed on 1 November 2021, was run for TCRs annotated to CMV, EBV and SARS-CoV-2, with TCRs annotated for multiple antigens excluded. TCRdb reprocessing: public reads trimmed at Q25 with fastp, clones called with MiXCR, in-frame beta chains kept. Every entry covers one CDR3 protein and lists the most common genes and DNA from its rows. The V and J calls and clone size are TCRdb's, not the authors'. The sample data list 45,000 to 50,000 distinct CDR3 sequences, and approximately 6% of these were observed just once. Together, the top ten hold roughly 6.9% of the sample.

This entry is derived from a study of early T cells in non-severe SARS-CoV-2 infection (dated by TCRdb to the early 2020s). Background for the entire study: Because TCR sequencing was done on bulk RNA from unsorted whole blood, the alpha and beta chains could not be paired. Here is what the overall study found, with its caveats: VDJdb matching was skewed toward anti-spike CD8 responses and likely underestimated virus-specific expansions by missing private and CD4 specificities.

The germline V gene (reference sequence) supplies CDR1 SEHNR and CDR2 FQNEAQ. From the cysteine through the phenylalanine, the CDR3 covers 14 amino acids. The entry retains the CDR3 DNA only, 42 bases that are in frame from base 1. The V and J segments used are TRBV7-9 and TRBJ1-1; 7 middle bases align to TRBD1. The specimen was whole blood, collected at baseline. The sequence was obtained from an adult who was a healthcare worker with PCR-confirmed SARS-CoV-2 infection or an uninfected control (not recorded which). The sequence in DNA is TGTGCCAGCAGTTACGAGACAGGGAACACTGAAGTTTTCTTT. It is translated as CASSYETGNTEVFF. Here the CDR3 is joined to the reference TRBV7-9 and TRBJ1-1 genes, and the full variable domain is: DTGVSQNPRHKITKRGQNVTFRCDPISEHNRLYWYRQTLGQGPEFLTYFQNEAQLEKSRLLSDRFSAERPKGSFSTLEIQRTEQGDSAMYLCASSYETGNTEVFFGQGTRLTVV.